The 9 T cell receptor beta chains below all came from one sample that was sequenced in a study of T cell repertoires in cytomegalovirus infection. TCRdb reprocessed the reads with MiXCR, giving one entry per CDR3 protein. The data hold some 600,000 distinct CDR3 sequences, with approximately 24% observed a single time. Sequencing was performed on CD8+ T cells from PBMCs. All receptors derive from a human donor in good health (CMV status not recorded). Some clones in this sample may be carry-over from other donors' samples.

Comment on this clonotype: This may stem from a read error, because a much larger clone lies one nucleotide away. The chain is built from TRBV10-3 and TRBJ2-1; 9 bases map to TRBD2. CDR3 length: 17 amino acids. Per germline, CDR1 ENHRY and CDR2 SYGVKD. J gave up 7 bases and V 0 bases, and 10 bases lay outside the gene matches. CDR3 sequence: CAISESVAGGSRNEQFF. DNA of the CDR3: TGTGCCATCAGTGAGTCAGTTGCGGGGGGGTCGCGAAATGAGCAGTTCTTC.

In its sample, this clonotype was seen a few times. CDR3 bases: TGTGCCAGCACCGAGAGGGGGGACTATGGCTACACCTTC. Protein product: CASTERGDYGYTF. This chain links TRBV2 with TRBJ1-2, with D possibly being TRBD1 (6 bases). Germline lookup yields CDR1 SNHLY and CDR2 FYNNEI. With 7 bases removed from V and 3 bases from J, the gap between germline ends came to 12 bases. The CDR3 is 13 amino acids.

This clonotype was recorded a few times. The genes are TRBV7-9 and TRBJ2-1, with 12 bases fitting TRBD1. This CDR3 has 15 amino acids. V dropped 4 bases and J dropped 9; count of bases not matched to a gene: 7. CDR1 is SEHNR, CDR2 FQNEAQ, per germline (reference sequence). The CDR3 sequence is CASSSGQGAQGEQFF. In DNA, the CDR3 is TGTGCCAGCAGCTCGGGACAGGGGGCGCAGGGTGAGCAGTTCTTC.

This clonotype was detected only a few times. This chain connects TRBV14 to TRBJ2-5, with TRBD1 as a possible D gene (6 bases). CDR1 is SGHDN, CDR2 FVKESK, per germline. The V gene lost 2 bases and the J gene lost 3 bases, with 7 bases spanning the gap. The CDR3 length is 13 residues. DNA of the CDR3: TGTGCCAGCAGCCAATGGACAGAAGAGACCCAGTACTTC. This translates into CASSQWTEETQYF.

The chain recombines TRBV20-1 with TRBJ2-1; 7 nucleotides agree with TRBD2. After removal of 6 bases from V and 3 bases from J, the junction contained 8 bases not matched to a gene. The CDR3 extends over 14 amino acids. The germline V gene has CDR1 DFQATT and CDR2 SNEGSKA (reference sequence). The CDR3 region has the DNA TGCAGTGCCCCAGGCGGGGGTCTCTACAATGAGCAGTTCTTC. Amino acids: CSAPGGGLYNEQFF.

This clonotype was picked up many times. V usage is TRBV28 and J usage is TRBJ1-3; the D is unclear. Germline V CDR1 and CDR2: MDHEN, SYDVKM. CDR3 length equals 14 residues. V lost 6 bases to trimming and J lost 0 bases, with 9 bases between them. CDR3 loop: CASSAPSSGNTIYF. The CDR3 DNA follows: TGTGCCAGCAGCGCCCCAAGCTCTGGAAACACCATATATTTT.

J is TRBJ2-7 and V is TRBV20-1; D perhaps matches TRBD1 (5 bases). V was pared by 3 bases and J by 6 bases, with 15 bases between. The CDR3 extends over 13 amino acids. CDR1 is DFQATT and CDR2 is SNEGSKA in the germline V gene (reference sequence). The CDR3: CSARGSGSVEQYF. The CDR3 DNA reads TGCAGTGCTAGGGGGTCAGGGTCGGTCGAGCAGTACTTC.

This clonotype was detected many times. This rearrangement joins TRBV7-2 to TRBJ2-5, with D perhaps TRBD2 (7 bases). Germline lookup yields CDR1 SGHTA and CDR2 FQGNSA. The CDR3 is 14 amino acids. V lost 4 bases and J lost 4, with 13 bases in between. The DNA of the CDR3 is TGTGCCAGCAGCTCAAGGGGGGGAAGAGAGACCCAGTACTTC. This codes for CASSSRGGRETQYF.

This clonotype was detected only a few times. This chain links TRBV29-1 with TRBJ1-2; the D gene is possibly TRBD1 (6 bases). CDR3 length: 12 residues. Deletions cut 6 bases from V and 7 bases from J, with 15 bases between. Germline-derived CDR1 and CDR2 are SQVTM and ANQGSEA. CDR3 DNA: TGCAGCGTCAAGGATCGGGGGCTTGGCTACACCTTC. Translated, it gives CSVKDRGLGYTF.